One and the same sample provided the 6 T cell receptor beta chains below, sequenced in a study of vaccination effects on CD4 cells after COVID-19. Pools of viral peptides were used by the ViraFEST assay to expand antigen-specific CD4+ T cells ahead of sequencing. Culture proceeded for 10 days, and CD4+ T cells were then isolated. Vaccinated recipients, who were negative for nucleocapsid antibodies, had no history of SARS-CoV-2 infection. Their antigens are not known. Here immunoSEQ multiplex PCR was the method, and the copy in TCRdb shows in-frame clones only, minus some. The data contain 68,000 or so clones, approximately 80% of them singletons. The sequences come from CD4+ T cells from PBMCs cultured with SARS-CoV-2 spike peptides, collected before COVID-19 vaccination. These receptor sequences come from a human donor who received a COVID-19 vaccine.

A word on this clone: Other DNA sequences in this specimen translate into the identical CDR3. The chain combines TRBV7-2 with TRBJ2-5; 8 nucleotides match TRBD1. The length of the CDR3 is 14 residues. Trimming cost V 5 bases and J 4 bases; bases outside gene matches: 6. The germline V gene has CDR1 SGHTA and CDR2 FQGNSA. CDR3 in DNA: TGTGCCAGCAGCCCCGACAGGGGTCGAGAGACCCAGTACTTC. Translation gives CASSPDRGRETQYF.

The gene calls are TRBV6-5 and TRBJ1-3, with a tentative D call TRBD1 (6 bases). The germline CDR1 and CDR2 sequences are MNHEY and SVGAGI. This CDR3 contains 16 residues. The V gene lost 0 bases and the J gene lost 0 bases, with 9 bases spanning the gap. The CDR3 is CASSYSRTASGNTIYF. The DNA for the CDR3 is TGTGCCAGCAGTTACTCGAGGACAGCCTCTGGAAACACCATATATTTT.

This clone appeared a single time. V usage is TRBV18 and J usage is TRBJ1-1; D gene uncertain. The CDR3 length is 20 residues. The germline CDR1 and CDR2 sequences are KGHSH and LQKENI. V was trimmed by 4 bases and J by 4 bases, leaving 31 bases between them. The CDR3 nucleotides read TGTGCCAGCTCACAAACGGTCGTAGACAACAATGGGCCCCGGGGCACTGAAGCTTTCTTT. This gives the protein CASSQTVVDNNGPRGTEAFF.

Here the CDR3 DNA reads TGTGCCAGTAGTTACTATAGCGGCCTCTTCACAGATACGCAGTATTTT. As protein: CASSYYSGLFTDTQYF. The chain has TRBV19 and TRBJ2-3; D is perhaps TRBD2 (6 bases). Germline CDR1 and CDR2: LNHDA and SQIVND (reference sequence). The length of the CDR3 is 16 residues. Deletions cut 5 bases from V and 2 bases from J, with 17 bases between.

The CDR3: CASSTGGNTGELFF. The CDR3 nucleotides are TGTGCCAGTAGTACAGGGGGGAACACCGGGGAGCTGTTTTTT. The chain joins TRBV19 to TRBJ2-2, with TRBD1 matching 7 bases. CDR3 length equals 14 residues. Germline V lookup: CDR1 LNHDA, CDR2 SQIVND (reference sequence). Trimming at V came to 4 bases and at J to 1 base, leaving 0 bases not matched to a gene.

This chain uses TRBV18 with TRBJ2-7; D remains unclear. Germline V gene sequence: CDR1 KGHSH, CDR2 LQKENI. Trimming took 6 bases from V and 5 from J, leaving 14 bases between them. This CDR3 spans 13 amino acids. The CDR3 bases are TGTGCCAGCTCGCCAAGGATGTTCGACGAGCAGTACGTC. This codes for CASSPRMFDEQYV.